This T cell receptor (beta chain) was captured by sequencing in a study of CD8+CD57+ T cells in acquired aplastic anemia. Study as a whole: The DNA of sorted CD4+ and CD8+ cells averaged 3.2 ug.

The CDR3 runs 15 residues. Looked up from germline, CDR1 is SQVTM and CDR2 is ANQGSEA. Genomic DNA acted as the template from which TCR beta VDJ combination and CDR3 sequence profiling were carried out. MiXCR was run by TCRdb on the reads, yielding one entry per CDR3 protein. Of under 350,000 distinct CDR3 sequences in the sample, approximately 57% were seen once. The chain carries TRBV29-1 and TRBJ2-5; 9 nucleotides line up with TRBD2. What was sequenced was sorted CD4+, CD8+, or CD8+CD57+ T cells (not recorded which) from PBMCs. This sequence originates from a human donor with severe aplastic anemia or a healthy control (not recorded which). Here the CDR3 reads CSARDPAGGGETQYF. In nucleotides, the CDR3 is TGCAGTGCTAGAGATCCAGCGGGGGGCGGGGAGACCCAGTACTTC.